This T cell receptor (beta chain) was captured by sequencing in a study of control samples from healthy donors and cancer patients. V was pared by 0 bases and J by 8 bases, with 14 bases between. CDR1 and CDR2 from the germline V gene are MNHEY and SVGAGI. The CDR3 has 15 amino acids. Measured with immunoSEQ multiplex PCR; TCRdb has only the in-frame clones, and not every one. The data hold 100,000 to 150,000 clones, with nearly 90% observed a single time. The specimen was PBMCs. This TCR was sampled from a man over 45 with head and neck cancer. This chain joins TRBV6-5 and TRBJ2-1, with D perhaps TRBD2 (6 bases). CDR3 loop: CASSYSFGLRDEQFF. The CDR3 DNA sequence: TGTGCCAGCAGTTACTCTTTCGGACTACGGGATGAGCAGTTCTTC.